The clone carrying this T cell receptor (beta chain) was observed a handful of times. This specimen comes from a study of T cells in Graves' hyperthyroidism and ophthalmopathy. Stable Graves' hyperthyroidism denoted no ophthalmopathy progression over 18 months. Uncontrolled infection, other autoimmune disease, pregnancy or lactation excluded patients. The authors obtained PBMCs from about 9 ml of fresh peripheral blood. CDR3 length: 13 amino acids. V lost 8 bases, J lost 4 bases, and 3 bases stayed unmatched. Researchers amplified the TCR beta CDR3 regions from RNA transcripts. HTBI primers were used for first-round RT-PCR of the TCR CDR3. Each CDR3 protein gets one entry after TCRdb re-called the multiplex PCR reads with MiXCR. The table includes 400,000 to 600,000 distinct CDR3 sequences, around 20% detected once.

Sequencing input: blood. The rearrangement uses TRBV12-3 or TRBV12-4 and TRBJ1-5; 9 bases line up with TRBD1. The TCR comes from a man younger than 35 with Graves' hyperthyroidism. CDR3 DNA: TGTGCCAGCGGCGGGACAGGGAATCAGCCCCAGCATTTT. Translated: CASGGTGNQPQHF.